These 21 T cell receptor beta chains share one sample of origin, sequenced in a study of PD-1 blockade in mismatch repair-deficient tumors. Profiling relied on immunoSEQ multiplex PCR, and the TCRdb table lists in-frame clones only, not all of them. This table has around 100,000 clones, roughly 80% appearing once. The specimen comprised peripheral blood, sampled roughly 13 months after starting pembrolizumab. These receptors were obtained from an adult with mismatch repair-deficient cancer.

A single count supports this clone. This chain joins TRBV19 and TRBJ2-5; no clear D. The CDR3 runs 14 residues. Germline V lookup: CDR1 LNHDA, CDR2 SQIVND (reference sequence). Trimming shortened V by 7 bases and J by 1 base, and 13 bases separated the two germline ends. Here the CDR3 reads CASTSADFQETQYF. CDR3 in DNA: TGTGCCAGTACCTCGGCGGATTTCCAAGAGACCCAGTACTTC.

This chain uses TRBV9 with TRBJ2-1; D is unresolved. Trimming removed 3 bases at V and 5 bases at J, with 9 bases between. This CDR3 has 13 residues. The germline V gene has CDR1 SGDLS and CDR2 YYNGEE. The CDR3 loop reads CASSDGPNNEQFF. The CDR3 region has the DNA TGTGCCAGCAGCGACGGACCAAACAATGAGCAGTTCTTC.

The chain combines TRBV29-1 with TRBJ2-7; a weak D match, TRBD2 (6 bases). Looked up from germline, CDR1 is SQVTM and CDR2 is ANQGSEA. This CDR3 has 13 amino acids. Trimming removed 7 bases from V and 0 bases from J, with 13 bases in between. CDR3 sequence reads: CSAIAVSSYEQYF. The DNA for the CDR3 is TGCAGCGCAATAGCGGTCTCCTCCTACGAGCAGTACTTC.

In DNA, the CDR3 is TGTGCCAGCAGTGAGTTGGGGTTGGTCTACAATGAGCAGTTCTTC. This translates into CASSELGLVYNEQFF. The chain links TRBV6-1 to TRBJ2-1; D is undetermined. V was pared by 3 bases and J by 3 bases, with 12 bases between. The CDR3 loop spans 15 amino acids. Germline-derived CDR1 and CDR2 are MNHNS and SASEGT.

This clone showed up just a few times. V and J are TRBV19 and TRBJ1-5, with TRBD1 matching over 9 bases. Germline V gene sequence: CDR1 LNHDA, CDR2 SQIVND (reference sequence). The V and J ends lost 4 bases and 5 bases, in that order; junction bases with no gene match: 3. The CDR3 totals 14 residues. The CDR3 is CASSNGQGHQPQHF. The CDR3 nucleotides are TGTGCCAGTAGTAATGGACAGGGGCATCAGCCCCAGCATTTT.

The J gene is TRBJ2-5, the V gene TRBV29-1; D ambiguous. The CDR3 extends over 13 amino acids. Germline lookup yields CDR1 SQVTM and CDR2 ANQGSEA. V was shortened by 7 bases and J by 0 bases, with 12 bases between the two germline ends. Here the CDR3 reads CSAILGHQETQYF. DNA for the CDR3: TGCAGCGCTATATTAGGGCACCAAGAGACCCAGTACTTC.

J is TRBJ1-1 and V is TRBV5-1; possible D gene TRBD1, 6 bases. The germline gives CDR1 SGHRS, CDR2 YFSETQ. The CDR3 spans 12 residues. Trimming removed 2 bases at V and 6 bases at J, with 8 bases between. The CDR3 protein is CASSFEGAEAFF. DNA for the CDR3: TGCGCCAGCAGCTTCGAGGGGGCTGAAGCTTTCTTT.

J is TRBJ2-1 and V is TRBV9; D is possibly TRBD2 (6 bases). Deletions cut 0 bases from V and 0 bases from J, with 7 bases between. CDR1 is SGDLS and CDR2 is YYNGEE in the germline V gene. The CDR3 length is 15 residues. DNA for the CDR3: TGTGCCAGCAGCGTAGGGGGGGACTCCTACAATGAGCAGTTCTTC. This translates into CASSVGGDSYNEQFF.

The rearrangement joins TRBV4-1 to TRBJ2-2; 13 bases agree with TRBD2. Trimming cost V 1 base and J 6 bases; bases outside gene matches: 8. CDR3 length: 18 residues. Per the germline V gene, CDR1 is MGHRA and CDR2 is YSYEKL. The CDR3 DNA reads TGCGCCAGCAGCCAAGGCCCTTGGACTAGCGGGAGTGCCGGGGAGCTGTTTTTT. Translating gives CASSQGPWTSGSAGELFF.

The chain is built from TRBV27 and TRBJ2-5; D remains unclear. The CDR3 has 15 residues. CDR1 MNHEY and CDR2 SMNVEV come from the germline V gene (reference sequence). V was shortened by 3 bases and J by 0 bases, with 11 bases between the two germline ends. The CDR3 DNA follows: TGTGCCAGCAGTTTCTCGACCGGGTACCAAGAGACCCAGTACTTC. This encodes CASSFSTGYQETQYF.

The chain has TRBV2 and TRBJ2-2; TRBD2 is a possible D gene (6 bases). Germline values: CDR1 SNHLY, CDR2 FYNNEI. The CDR3 consists of 15 residues. Trimming shortened V by 1 base and J by 4 bases, and 10 bases separated the two germline ends. CDR3 in amino acids: CASSEEGRGTGELFF. The CDR3 nucleotides read TGTGCCAGCAGTGAAGAGGGGCGGGGCACCGGGGAGCTGTTTTTT.

This clone was found once. The chain uses TRBV11-2 and TRBJ2-3, with D tentatively TRBD1 or TRBD2 (6 bases each). CDR3 length equals 14 residues. Trimming took off 4 bases at V and 4 bases at J, with 12 bases between the two ends. From germline, CDR1 is SGHAT and CDR2 FQNNGV. The DNA for the CDR3 is TGTGCCAGCAGCTCACGGGGGCCCGCAGATACGCAGTATTTT. Its translation: CASSSRGPADTQYF.

The rearrangement uses TRBV6-5 and TRBJ2-7, with 8 bases matching TRBD1. Germline assignment: CDR1 MNHEY and CDR2 SVGAGI. V was clipped by 0 bases and J by 5 bases; unmatched bases: 6. The CDR3 consists of 15 residues. The CDR3 DNA reads as TGTGCCAGCAGTTACTCGTTCAGGGGGCGCGACGAGCAGTACTTC. Translated: CASSYSFRGRDEQYF.

This chain joins TRBV5-1 and TRBJ1-3; D gene uncertain. The CDR3 loop spans 18 amino acids. Germline CDR1 is SGHRS and CDR2 is YFSETQ. The V gene lost 1 base and the J gene lost 0 bases, with 17 bases spanning the gap. The CDR3 region has the DNA TGCGCCAGCAGCTTGACCGCGGGAGGGCAGAGCTCTGGAAACACCATATATTTT. Translated, it gives CASSLTAGGQSSGNTIYF.

This chain links TRBV6-1 with TRBJ2-3; TRBD2 agrees at 12 bases. Germline CDR1 and CDR2: MNHNS and SASEGT. This CDR3 comprises 18 residues. V lost 3 bases, J lost 4 bases, and 11 bases stayed unmatched. The CDR3 spells CASSDGASGRAGADTQYF. CDR3 nucleotide sequence: TGTGCCAGCAGTGATGGGGCTAGCGGGAGGGCCGGGGCAGATACGCAGTATTTT.

The chain couples TRBV5-1 to TRBJ2-1, with 12 positions matching TRBD2. With V trimmed by 0 bases and J by 3 bases, 4 bases remained unmatched. The CDR3 sequence is 17 residues long. Germline assignment: CDR1 SGHRS and CDR2 YFSETQ. The CDR3 spells CASSLETSGRIYNEQFF. The CDR3 DNA is TGCGCCAGCAGCTTGGAGACTAGCGGGAGAATCTACAATGAGCAGTTCTTC.

The V call is TRBV9, the J call TRBJ2-2, with D perhaps matching TRBD2 (6 bases). Trimming pared 5 bases from V and 6 bases from J, leaving 8 bases between. Germline V lookup: CDR1 SGDLS, CDR2 YYNGEE. This CDR3 is built from 12 residues. This CDR3 reads CASRREAGELFF. CDR3 in DNA: TGTGCCAGCAGGAGGGAGGCCGGGGAGCTGTTTTTT.

The chain recombines TRBV29-1 with TRBJ1-1; D is possibly TRBD1 (5 bases). V was shortened by 2 bases and J by 0 bases, with 19 bases between the two germline ends. Germline CDR1 reads SQVTM; CDR2 reads ANQGSEA. The CDR3 contains 17 residues. The CDR3 DNA follows: TGCAGCGTTGAAAATATTTACACAGGAACATTGAACACTGAAGCTTTCTTT. Protein: CSVENIYTGTLNTEAFF.

This clone was counted a single time. The chain recombines TRBV10-1 with TRBJ2-7; 11 bases align to TRBD2. The CDR3 is made up of 17 amino acids. V gave up 2 bases and J gave up 6 bases; unmatched junction bases: 12. Germline assignment: CDR1 WNHNN and CDR2 SYGVQD (reference sequence). The CDR3 sequence is CASSENLLAGEFVEQYF. The CDR3 DNA reads TGCGCCAGCAGTGAGAACCTACTAGCGGGAGAATTTGTCGAGCAGTACTTC.

This chain connects TRBV2 to TRBJ2-7; 7 nucleotides line up with TRBD2. Trimming took 1 base from V and 0 from J; bases not matched to a gene: 3. Germline loops: CDR1 SNHLY, CDR2 FYNNEI. This CDR3 comprises 15 residues. In DNA form, the CDR3 reads TGTGCCAGCAGTGAAGATGGGGGGGGCTCCTACGAGCAGTACTTC. It translates to CASSEDGGGSYEQYF.

The DNA for the CDR3 is TGCAGCGTTGAGCGGGAGATCCCCAATGAGCAGTTCTTC. Its translation is CSVEREIPNEQFF. The chain joins TRBV29-1 to TRBJ2-1, with 7 bases matching TRBD2. The CDR3 has 13 amino acids. With V trimmed by 3 bases and J by 6 bases, 5 bases remained unmatched. CDR1 SQVTM and CDR2 ANQGSEA come from the germline V gene.